The clone carrying this TCR beta chain is a singleton in its sample. The record originates from a study of blood T cell repertoires in COVID-19. Study information: Samples taken during acute and convalescent COVID-19 were collected in the United States, Italy and Spain. PBMCs, B-cell-depleted T cells, or T cells were the source of the cDNA or gDNA that made up the material.

There are 16 residues in the CDR3. Unmatched junction bases numbered 12, after V lost 1 base and J lost 7 bases. Per the germline V gene, CDR1 is MNHEY and CDR2 is SVGAGI. The protocol was immunoSEQ multiplex PCR, while the TCRdb copy is restricted to in-frame clones and leaves out a portion. The table includes about 300,000 clones, more than 70% detected once. The sequenced sample consisted of peripheral blood. V usage is TRBV6-5 and J usage is TRBJ2-7; 8 bases align to TRBD1. This TCR came from a woman aged 30 to 39 who had recovered from COVID-19. CDR3 nucleotide sequence: TGTGCCAGCAGTTACTTAATTGGCAGGGGGCGGCGGGAGCAGTACTTC. Translation gives CASSYLIGRGRREQYF.